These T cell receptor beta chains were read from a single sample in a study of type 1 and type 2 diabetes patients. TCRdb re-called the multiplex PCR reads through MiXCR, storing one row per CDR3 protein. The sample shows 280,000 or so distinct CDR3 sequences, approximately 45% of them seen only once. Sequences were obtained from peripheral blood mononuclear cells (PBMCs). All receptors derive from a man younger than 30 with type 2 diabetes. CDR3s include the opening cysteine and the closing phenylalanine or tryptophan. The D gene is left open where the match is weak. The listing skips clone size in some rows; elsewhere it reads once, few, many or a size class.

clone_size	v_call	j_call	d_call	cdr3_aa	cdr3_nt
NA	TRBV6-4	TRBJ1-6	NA	CASSDSEGPSPLHF	TGTGCCAGCAGTGACTCAGAGGGGCCTTCACCCCTCCACTTT
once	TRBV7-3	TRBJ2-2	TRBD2	CASSPGLARTTAGELFF	TGCGCCAGCAGCCCCGGACTAGCGAGAACAACGGCCGGGGAGCTGTTTTTT
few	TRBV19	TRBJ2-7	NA	CASSIDGVREQYF	TGTGCCAGTAGTATAGATGGGGTCCGCGAGCAGTACTTC
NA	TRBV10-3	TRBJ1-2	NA	CASSYSLASYGYTF	TGTGCCAGCAGTTACTCGCTTGCGTCCTATGGCTACACCTTC
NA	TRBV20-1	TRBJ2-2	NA	CSARVVRTVGAFTGELFF	TGCAGTGCTAGAGTTGTTCGGACAGTTGGGGCCTTCACCGGGGAGCTGTTTTTT
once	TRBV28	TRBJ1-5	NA	CASSLIENQPQHF	TGTGCCAGCAGTTTAATAGAAAATCAGCCCCAGCATTTT
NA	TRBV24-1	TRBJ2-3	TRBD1	CATSDLRGIGQGVCSTDTQYF	TGTGCCACCAGTGATTTGCGGGGTATAGGACAGGGCGTTTGCAGCACAGATACGCAGTATTTT
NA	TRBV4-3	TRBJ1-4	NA	CASSQGLFEKLFF	TGCGCCAGCAGCCAAGGTCTGTTTGAAAAACTGTTTTTT
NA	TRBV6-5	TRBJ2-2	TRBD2	CASSYTILAGLNTGELFF	TGTGCCAGCAGTTACACAATCTTAGCGGGCCTGAACACCGGGGAGCTGTTTTTT
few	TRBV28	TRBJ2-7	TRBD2	CASSSAAITSGSKKYEQYF	TGTGCCAGCAGCTCCGCGGCCATAACTAGCGGGAGTAAAAAGTACGAGCAGTACTTC
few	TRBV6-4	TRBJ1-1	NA	CASRRTANTETFF	TGTGCCAGCCGGCGAACGGCGAACACTGAAACTTTCTTT
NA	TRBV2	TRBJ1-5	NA	CASSGMEQGGSETQHF	TGTGCCAGCAGTGGGATGGAACAGGGTGGGTCGGAGACCCAGCATTTT
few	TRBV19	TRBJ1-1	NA	CATWGDTEAFF	TGTGCCACCTGGGGGGACACTGAAGCTTTCTTT
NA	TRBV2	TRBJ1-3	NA	CASSERSGNTIYF	TGTGCCAGCAGTGAAAGGTCGGGAAACACCATATATTTT
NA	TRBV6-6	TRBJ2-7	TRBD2	CASSRMIGTSGTYEQYF	TGTGCCAGCAGCCGAATGATAGGGACTAGCGGGACCTACGAGCAGTACTTC
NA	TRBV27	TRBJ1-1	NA	CASSLGGDGTEAFF	TGTGCCAGCAGTTTGGGTGGGGACGGCACTGAAGCTTTCTTT